Presented here are 18 T cell receptor beta chains from one specimen sequenced in a study of shared clonotypes between healthy human individuals (dated by TCRdb to about 2020). Receptor amplification or capture employed the immunoSEQ multiplex PCR assay. This immuneACCESS table, as held by TCRdb, lists in-frame sequences with V and J called but not all clones. Of the missing ones, under half trace to an unresolved V gene in checked studies; the others have no known cause. A total of about 1 million clones appear in this sample, more than 60% of them only once. The ten largest clones capture around 1.5% of the sample. Input material: memory CD4+ T cells sorted from blood. Sample cell subset or site, as interpreted from the label and publication: CD45RA-negative fraction. Source of these receptors: a man between 18 and 35 years old in good health.

The chain couples TRBV29-1 to TRBJ2-3, with unresolved D. Germline V gives CDR1 SQVTM, CDR2 ANQGSEA. Trimming shortened V by 1 base and J by 0 bases, and 14 bases separated the two germline ends. The CDR3 spans 16 residues. The CDR3 DNA reads as TGCAGCGTTGAAGGGATAGAGAGGAGAAGCACAGATACGCAGTATTTT. Encoded protein: CSVEGIERRSTDTQYF.

This clone was counted once. The chain couples TRBV7-9 to TRBJ1-4; D is unresolved. This CDR3 has 14 residues. Germline V CDR1 and CDR2: SEHNR, FQNEAQ (reference sequence). V was pared by 7 bases and J by 0 bases, with 9 bases between. The CDR3 coding sequence is TGTGCCAGCACCTTGTTTGCAACTAATGAAAAACTGTTTTTT. It codes for CASTLFATNEKLFF.

The CDR3 here is CASSLAQTGGAYGYTF. In DNA, the CDR3 is TGTGCCAGCAGCTTAGCGCAGACTGGCGGAGCCTATGGCTACACCTTC. The chain employs TRBV7-9 and TRBJ1-2; D uncertain. The CDR3 consists of 16 residues. V dropped 0 bases and J dropped 4 bases, with 15 bases sitting between them. Germline CDR1 SEHNR, CDR2 FQNEAQ (reference sequence).

The V gene is TRBV7-8, the J gene TRBJ2-3; D is possibly TRBD2 (6 bases). With 2 bases removed from V and 1 base from J, the gap between germline ends came to 13 bases. The CDR3 sequence is 16 residues long. The germline V gene encodes CDR1 SGHVS and CDR2 FQNEAQ. The CDR3 loop reads CASSLTRDSGTDTQYF. The CDR3 DNA reads TGTGCCAGCAGCTTAACCCGGGACTCGGGCACAGATACGCAGTATTTT.

This chain joins TRBV4-3 and TRBJ1-4; the D gene is possibly TRBD1 (5 bases). Germline V gene sequence: CDR1 LGHNA, CDR2 YSLEER. The V end lost 0 bases, the J end lost 7 bases, and 12 bases lay between the germline ends. The CDR3 length is 15 residues. The CDR3 reads CASSQDFGGVEKLFF. The DNA of the CDR3 is TGCGCCAGCAGCCAAGACTTCGGGGGGGTTGAAAAACTGTTTTTT.

The sample holds a few counts of this clone. The V call is TRBV29-1, the J call TRBJ2-1, with no clear D. CDR1 is SQVTM, CDR2 ANQGSEA, per germline. The length of the CDR3 is 13 residues. V lost 7 bases and J lost 8, with 18 bases in between. Here the CDR3 DNA reads TGCAGCGCCGAACCCCCTAGAACTGATGAGCAGTTCTTC. This gives the protein CSAEPPRTDEQFF.

The chain recombines TRBV7-2 with TRBJ2-2; 9 nucleotides line up with TRBD2. The V segment lost 1 base and the J segment 3 bases; nucleotides outside the gene matches: 3. From germline, CDR1 is SGHTA and CDR2 FQGNSA. CDR3 size: 16 residues. The CDR3 loop reads CASSLVAGVDTGELFF. CDR3 bases: TGTGCCAGCAGCTTAGTAGCGGGAGTGGACACCGGGGAGCTGTTTTTT.

The rearrangement joins TRBV13 to TRBJ1-1, with TRBD1 identical over 8 bases. CDR1 PRHDT and CDR2 FYEKMQ come from the germline V gene (reference sequence). Trimming cost V 5 bases and J 2 bases; bases outside gene matches: 10. The CDR3 has 16 amino acids. CDR3 loop: CASSPRDRRTNTEAFF. The CDR3 DNA reads TGTGCCAGCAGCCCCCGGGACAGGAGGACCAACACTGAAGCTTTCTTT.

The chain links TRBV29-1 to TRBJ1-1, with TRBD1 matching over 7 bases. In germline, CDR1 is SQVTM, CDR2 ANQGSEA. This CDR3 is 12 amino acids long. Trimming removed 7 bases from V and 2 bases from J; junction bases left unmatched: 4. The CDR3 is CSGRTGNTEAFF. CDR3 DNA: TGCAGCGGACGGACAGGAAACACTGAAGCTTTCTTT. Drawing the rest from reference TRBV29-1 and TRBJ1-1, the complete variable domain is SAVISQKPSRDICQRGTSLTIQCQVDSQVTMMFWYRQQPGQSLTLIATANQGSEATYESGFVIDKFPISRPNLTFSTLTVSNMSPEDSSIYLCSGRTGNTEAFFGQGTRLTVV.

CDR3 sequence reads: CASSQGRTGQIYSNQPQHF. The CDR3 region has the DNA TGTGCCAGCAGCCAAGGCCGGACTGGACAGATCTATAGCAATCAGCCCCAGCATTTT. The V call is TRBV6-4, the J call TRBJ1-5; a weak D match, TRBD1 (6 bases). The V end was cut by 6 bases, the J end by 0 bases, with 24 bases between. The germline V gene has CDR1 MRHNA and CDR2 SNTAGT. CDR3 length: 19 amino acids.

This clone was recorded only once. This chain connects TRBV10-3 to TRBJ2-2; TRBD2 matches 13 bases. V shed 2 bases and J 7 bases; nucleotides not matched to a gene: 1. Per germline, CDR1 ENHRY and CDR2 SYGVKD. The CDR3 is made up of 15 amino acids. The CDR3 nucleotides read TGTGCCATCAGTGAGACTAGCGGGAGGGACGGGGAGCTGTTTTTT. It specifies CAISETSGRDGELFF.

In the case of this clone: The sample has other DNA sequences that encode this CDR3 too. This chain joins TRBV18 and TRBJ2-1; no definite D call. The CDR3 length is 13 residues. The germline V and J ends were trimmed by 3 bases and 4 bases, with 7 bases remaining between them. CDR1 and CDR2 (germline): KGHSH, LQKENI. CDR3 DNA: TGTGCCAGCTCACCCCTACGGTACAATGAGCAGTTCTTC. This translates into CASSPLRYNEQFF.

This chain uses TRBV5-1 with TRBJ1-1; D gene uncertain. The CDR3 totals 13 residues. V was trimmed by 6 bases and J by 3 bases, leaving 12 bases between them. Per germline, CDR1 SGHRS and CDR2 YFSETQ. CDR3 protein: CASTSPADTEAFF. The CDR3 bases are TGCGCCAGCACCTCGCCGGCAGACACTGAAGCTTTCTTT. Filled out from reference TRBV5-1 and TRBJ1-1, the complete variable domain reads KAGVTQTPRYLIKTRGQQVTLSCSPISGHRSVSWYQQTPGQGLQFLFEYFSETQRNKGNFPGRFSGRQFSNSRSEMNVSTLELGDSALYLCASTSPADTEAFFGQGTRLTVV.

The rearrangement joins TRBV28 to TRBJ2-1, with D perhaps matching TRBD1 or TRBD2 (6 bases each). The germline V gene has CDR1 MDHEN and CDR2 SYDVKM. This CDR3 spans 14 amino acids. V was cut by 4 bases and J by 7 bases, with 14 bases left in between. CDR3 nucleotides: TGTGCCAGCAGTTCCGGGGGCCTAAGTAATGAGCAGTTCTTC. Its translation: CASSSGGLSNEQFF.

This chain joins TRBV11-2 and TRBJ2-2; D uncertain. The germline CDR1 and CDR2 sequences are SGHAT and FQNNGV. The V end lost 4 bases, the J end lost 6 bases, and 6 bases lay between the germline ends. The CDR3 contains 12 residues. The CDR3 sequence is CASSSLAGELFF. The CDR3, as DNA: TGTGCCAGCAGCTCCCTGGCCGGGGAGCTGTTTTTT.

The chain combines TRBV20-1 with TRBJ1-2, with D hard to call. Per the germline V gene, CDR1 is DFQATT and CDR2 is SNEGSKA (reference sequence). V dropped 7 bases and J dropped 12 bases, with 12 bases sitting between them. CDR3 size: 9 residues. The CDR3 DNA sequence: TGCAGTGGACTCGACTCGCACACCTTC. It encodes CSGLDSHTF.

This clone was seen just once. The CDR3 region has the DNA TGTGCCAGCAGCTTGGGACTAGTATACGAGCAGTACTTC. Translated: CASSLGLVYEQYF. This sequence joins TRBV11-2 and TRBJ2-7; 8 nucleotides match TRBD2. This CDR3 comprises 13 residues. J was trimmed by 4 bases and V by 3 bases; bases with no gene match: 2. Germline V CDR1 and CDR2: SGHAT, FQNNGV.

This sequence joins TRBV29-1 and TRBJ1-2; 9 bases map to TRBD1. The CDR3 is made up of 13 amino acids. Germline V gives CDR1 SQVTM, CDR2 ANQGSEA. V shed 6 bases and J 7 bases; nucleotides not matched to a gene: 9. Written as DNA, the CDR3 is TGCAGCGTGGAAAAAGACAGGGGGGCTGGCTACACCTTC. It translates to CSVEKDRGAGYTF.